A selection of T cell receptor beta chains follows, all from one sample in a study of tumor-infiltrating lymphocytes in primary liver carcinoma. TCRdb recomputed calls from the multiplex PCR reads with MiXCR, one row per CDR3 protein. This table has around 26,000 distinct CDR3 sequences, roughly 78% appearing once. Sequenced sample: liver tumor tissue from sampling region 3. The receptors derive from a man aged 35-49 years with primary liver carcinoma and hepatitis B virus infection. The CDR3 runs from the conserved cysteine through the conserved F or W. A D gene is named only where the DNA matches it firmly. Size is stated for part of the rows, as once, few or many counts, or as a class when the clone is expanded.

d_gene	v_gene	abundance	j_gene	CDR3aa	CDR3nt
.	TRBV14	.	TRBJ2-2	CASSHGQFTWELFF	TGTGCCAGCAGCCATGGACAGTTTACCTGGGAGCTGTTTTTT
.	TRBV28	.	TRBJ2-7	CAGSLFTWDGEQYF	TGTGCCGGCAGTTTATTCACTTGGGATGGAGAGCAGTACTTC
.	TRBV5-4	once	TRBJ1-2	CASSFVWGYGYTF	TGTGCCAGCAGCTTTGTGTGGGGCTATGGCTACACTTTC
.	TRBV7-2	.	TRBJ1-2	CANTPSVQGSYGYAF	TGTGCCAACACACCCTCGGTACAGGGCTCCTATGGCTACGCCTTC
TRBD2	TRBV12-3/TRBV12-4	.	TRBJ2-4	CACSAGSSGTLAKNIQYF	TGTGCCTGCAGTGCCGGGTCTAGCGGGACGCTAGCCAAAAACATTCAGTACTTC
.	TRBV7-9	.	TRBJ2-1	CSSDLPYQGPKTNEQFF	TGTTCCAGCGACTTACCATATCAGGGGCCTAAAACAAATGAGCAGTTCTTC
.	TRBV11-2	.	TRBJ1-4	CASSKTPGGTYEKLFF	TGTGCTAGCAGCAAGACTCCAGGAGGAACATATGAAAAACTATTTTTT
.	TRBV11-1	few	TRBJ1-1	CASNAGLSMITEAFF	TGTGCCAGCAATGCCGGACTCAGTATGATCACTGAGGCTTTCTTT
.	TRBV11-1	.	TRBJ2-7	CASNLAAGRATGEQYF	TGTGCCAGCAACTTAGCAGCCGGGAGAGCAACGGGCGAGCAGTACTTC
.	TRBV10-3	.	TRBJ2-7	CVISSGSGAYEQYF	TGTGTCATCAGTTCCGGCTCGGGGGCCTACGAGCAGTACTTC
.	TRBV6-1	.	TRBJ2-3	CASSPRGGNTDTQYF	TGTGCCAGCTCACCCAGGGGCGGGAACACAGATACCCAGTATTTT
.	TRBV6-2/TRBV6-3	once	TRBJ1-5	CASSLDGYSDQLQHF	TGTGCCAGCAGTTTGGACGGTTATAGCGATCAGCTCCAGCATTTT
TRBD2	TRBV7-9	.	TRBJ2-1	CVSILEDGDYGSEFF	TGTGTCAGCATTCTTGAAGACGGGGACTACGGGTCGGAGTTCTTC
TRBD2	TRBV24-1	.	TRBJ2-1	CASSDEGLAGGPHSKFF	TGTGCCAGCAGTGACGAGGGACTAGCGGGAGGCCCCCACAGCAAATTCTTC
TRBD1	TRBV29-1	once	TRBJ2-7	CSVEGARGKHEYYF	TGCAGCGTTGAAGGGGCCAGGGGGAAACACGAGTACTATTTC
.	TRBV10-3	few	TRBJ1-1	CAISESPGMNIEALF	TGTGCCATCAGTGAGTCTCCAGGGATGAACATTGAAGCTCTCTTT
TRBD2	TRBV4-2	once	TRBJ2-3	CANSQERQAGGSTDTQYF	TGTGCCAACAGCCAAGAAAGACAAGCGGGAGGTTCCACAGATACACAGTATTTT
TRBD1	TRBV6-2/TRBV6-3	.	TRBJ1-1	CASSLNLQGKTTEAFF	TGTGCCAGCAGCCTCAACCTACAGGGGAAGACCACTGAAGCTTTCTTT
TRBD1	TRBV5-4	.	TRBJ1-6	CANSIEPEGALQF	TGTGCCAACAGCATAGAGCCGGAGGGGGCCCTCCAGTTT
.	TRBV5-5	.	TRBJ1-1	CASNLAAGAGRTEAFF	TGTGCCAGCAACTTGGCCGCGGGGGCAGGGAGGACTGAAGCTTTCTTT
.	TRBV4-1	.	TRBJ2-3	CASSQVAGATDTQYF	TGCGCCAGCAGCCAAGTCGCGGGCGCGACTGATACGCAGTATTTT
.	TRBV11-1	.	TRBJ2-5	CAGSPARVSETQYF	TGTGCCGGCAGCCCGGCGCGAGTAAGCGAGACCCAGTACTTC
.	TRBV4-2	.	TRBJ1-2	CVNSQEAWGGSGYTF	TGTGTCAACAGCCAAGAGGCATGGGGCGGGTCTGGCTACACCTTC
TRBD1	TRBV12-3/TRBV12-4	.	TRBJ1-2	CASNLRQGANYGYTF	TGTGCCAGCAACCTCCGACAGGGGGCAAACTATGGCTACACCTTT
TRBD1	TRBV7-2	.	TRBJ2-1	CASNSWDRGVNEQFF	TGTGCCAGCAACTCGTGGGACAGGGGTGTCAATGAGCAGTTCTTC
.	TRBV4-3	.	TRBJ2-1	CASSQDRVDTYNEQLF	TGTGCCAGCAGCCAAGATAGAGTAGACACCTACAATGAACAGCTCTTC
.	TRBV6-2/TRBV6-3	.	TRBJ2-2	CASSELHTGELFF	TGTGCCAGCAGTGAGTTGCACACCGGGGAGCTGTTTTTT
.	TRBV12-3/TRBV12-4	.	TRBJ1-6	CASALNNSPLHF	TGTGCCAGCGCTTTAAACAATTCACCCCTCCACTTT
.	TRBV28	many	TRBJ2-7	CASSTGPYEQYF	TGTGCCAGCAGTACAGGGCCCTACGAGCAGTACTTC
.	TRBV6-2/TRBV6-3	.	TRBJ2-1	CASRASGRRDEHFF	TGTGCCAGCAGGGCCAGTGGTCGGCGGGATGAGCACTTCTTC
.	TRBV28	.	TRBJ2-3	CASSPAGQGNSTETQYF	TGTGCCAGCAGTCCAGCCGGCCAGGGGAACAGCACAGAAACGCAGTATTTT
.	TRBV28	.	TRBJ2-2	CASSVTSATGELLF	TGTGCCAGCAGTGTGACAAGCGCGACCGGGGAGCTGCTTTTT
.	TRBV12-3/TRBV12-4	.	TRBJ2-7	CASSRGTSSTYEQYF	TGTGCCAGCAGTCGAGGGACGAGCTCGACCTATGAACAGTACTTC
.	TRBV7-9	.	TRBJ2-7	CASNRNSEYYEQYF	TGTGCCAGCAACCGGAATAGCGAGTACTACGAGCAGTACTTC
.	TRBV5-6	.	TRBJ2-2	CASSIGAGVTGKLFF	TGTGCCAGCAGTATCGGGGCAGGAGTCACCGGGAAGCTGTTTTTT
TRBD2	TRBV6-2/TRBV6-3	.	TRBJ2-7	CAGKEASGRDEQYF	TGTGCCGGCAAAGAAGCTAGCGGGAGGGACGAGCAGTACTTC
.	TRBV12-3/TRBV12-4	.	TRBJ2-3	CANSLWGRSDTDTQYF	TGTGCCAACAGCCTTTGGGGGCGGAGTGACACAGATACGCAGTATTTT
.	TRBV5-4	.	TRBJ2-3	CASSLSLSNTKYF	TGTGCCAGCAGCTTGAGTCTGTCAAATACGAAGTATTTT
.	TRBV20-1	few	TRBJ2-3	CSARESVQAQYF	TGCAGTGCTAGAGAAAGCGTTCAGGCGCAGTATTTT
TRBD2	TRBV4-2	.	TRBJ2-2	CDSRGTSGTTGELFF	TGTGACAGCAGAGGGACTAGCGGGACCACCGGGGAGCTGTTTTTT
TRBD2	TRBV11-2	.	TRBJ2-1	CASSRLAGGGYEQFF	TGTGCCAGCAGCCGACTAGCGGGGGGGGGGTATGAGCAGTTCTTC
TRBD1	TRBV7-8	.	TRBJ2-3	CARTLKGARNTDTQYF	TGTGCCAGGACCCTCAAGGGGGCGCGGAACACAGATACACAGTATTTT
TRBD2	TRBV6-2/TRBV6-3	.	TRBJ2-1	CASSLYLGTSLGERFF	TGTGCCAGCAGTCTTTACCTTGGGACTAGCCTAGGTGAGCGGTTCTTC
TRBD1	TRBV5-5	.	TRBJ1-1	CASNLDRGTEAFF	TGTGCAAGCAACTTAGACAGGGGCACTGAAGCTTTCTTC
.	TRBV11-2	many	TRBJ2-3	CASSLERGTDTQYF	TGTGCCAGCAGCTTAGAAAGAGGCACAGATACGCAGTATTTT
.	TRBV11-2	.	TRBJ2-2	CSSSLAVGGANTGVLFF	TGTAGCAGCAGCTTAGCAGTAGGAGGGGCGAACACCGGGGTGCTGTTTTTT
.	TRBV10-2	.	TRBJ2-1	CVISDSGNGQFF	TGCGTCATCAGTGATTCAGGCAATGGGCAGTTCTTC
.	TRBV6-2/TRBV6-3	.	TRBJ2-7	CASSLPGGGQYF	TGTGCCAGCAGCCTACCCGGCGGCGGGCAGTACTTC
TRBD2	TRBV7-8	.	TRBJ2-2	CASSFRTSRANTGELFF	TGTGCCAGTAGCTTCCGGACTAGCCGGGCGAACACCGGGGAGCTGTTTTTT
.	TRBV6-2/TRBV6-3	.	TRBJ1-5	CASTLDTCSNQPQHF	TGTGCCAGTACCCTCGACACTTGTAGCAATCAGCCCCAGCATTTT
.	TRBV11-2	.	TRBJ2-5	CASSRTPGWGKETQYF	TGTGCCAGCAGCCGAACCCCCGGCTGGGGGAAGGAGACCCAGTACTTC
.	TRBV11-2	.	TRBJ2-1	CASSTGTCSYIEQFF	TGTGCCAGCAGCACAGGGACGTGCAGTTACATTGAGCAGTTCTTC
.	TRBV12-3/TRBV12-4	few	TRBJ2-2	CASIRLVAREPFF	TGTGCCAGCATCCGACTAGTGGCCAGGGAGCCGTTTTTT